This T cell receptor beta chain was found in a study of T cell responses to AZD1222 COVID-19 vaccine. J gave up 8 bases and V 6 bases, and 7 bases lay outside the gene matches. CDR3 length: 13 amino acids. Germline V lookup: CDR1 MNHEY, CDR2 SVGEGT. Profiling relied on immunoSEQ multiplex PCR, and the TCRdb table lists in-frame clones only, not all of them. The sample carries about 130,000 clones, 90% recorded once. The receptor comes from an adult in good health. The rearrangement joins TRBV6-2 or TRBV6-3 to TRBJ1-1; TRBD1 matches 9 bases. The sequencing here drew on peripheral blood, taken on day 0 of MenACWY control vaccination. In nucleotides, the CDR3 is TGTGCCAGCAGCCGCGGACAGGGGAGCGAAGCTTTCTTT. Encoded protein: CASSRGQGSEAFF.